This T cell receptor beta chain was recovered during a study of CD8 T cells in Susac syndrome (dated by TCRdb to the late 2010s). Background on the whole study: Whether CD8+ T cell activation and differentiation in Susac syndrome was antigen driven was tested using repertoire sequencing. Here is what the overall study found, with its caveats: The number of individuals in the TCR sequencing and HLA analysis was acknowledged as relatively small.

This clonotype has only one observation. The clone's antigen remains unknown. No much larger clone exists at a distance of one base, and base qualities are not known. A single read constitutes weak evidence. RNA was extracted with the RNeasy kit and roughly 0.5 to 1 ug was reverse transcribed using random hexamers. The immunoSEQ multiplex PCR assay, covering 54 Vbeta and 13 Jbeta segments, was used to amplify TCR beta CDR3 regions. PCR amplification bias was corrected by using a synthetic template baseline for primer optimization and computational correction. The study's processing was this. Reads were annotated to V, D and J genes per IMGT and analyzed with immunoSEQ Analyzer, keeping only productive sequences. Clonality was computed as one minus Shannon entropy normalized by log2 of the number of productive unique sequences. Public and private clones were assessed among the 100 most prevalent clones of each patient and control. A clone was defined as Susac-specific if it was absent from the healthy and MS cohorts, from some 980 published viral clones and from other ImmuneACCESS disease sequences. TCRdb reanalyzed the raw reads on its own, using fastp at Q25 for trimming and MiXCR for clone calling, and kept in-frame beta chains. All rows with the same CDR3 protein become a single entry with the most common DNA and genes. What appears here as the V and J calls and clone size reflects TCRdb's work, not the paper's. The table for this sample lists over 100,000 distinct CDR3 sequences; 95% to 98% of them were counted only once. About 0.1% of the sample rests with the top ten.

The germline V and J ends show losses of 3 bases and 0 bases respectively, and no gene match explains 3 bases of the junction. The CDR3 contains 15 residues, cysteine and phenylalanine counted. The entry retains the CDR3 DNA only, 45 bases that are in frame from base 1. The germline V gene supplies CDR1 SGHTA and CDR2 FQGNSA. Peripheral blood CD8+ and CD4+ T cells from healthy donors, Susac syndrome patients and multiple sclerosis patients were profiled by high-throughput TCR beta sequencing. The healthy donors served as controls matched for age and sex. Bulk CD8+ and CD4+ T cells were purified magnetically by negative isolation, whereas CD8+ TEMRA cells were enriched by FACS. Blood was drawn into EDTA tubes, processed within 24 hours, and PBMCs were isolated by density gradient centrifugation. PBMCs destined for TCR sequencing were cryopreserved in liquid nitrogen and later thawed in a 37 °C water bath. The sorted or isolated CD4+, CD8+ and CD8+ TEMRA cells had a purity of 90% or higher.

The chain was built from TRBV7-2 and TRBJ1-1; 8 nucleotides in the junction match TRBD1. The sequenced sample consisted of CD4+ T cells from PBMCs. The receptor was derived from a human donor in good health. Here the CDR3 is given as CASSFAGGMNTEAFF. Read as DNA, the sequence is TGTGCCAGCAGCTTCGCAGGGGGCATGAACACTGAAGCTTTCTTT. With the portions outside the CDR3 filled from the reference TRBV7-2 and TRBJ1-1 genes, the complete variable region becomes GAGVSQSPSNKVTEKGKDVELRCDPISGHTALYWYRQSLGQGLEFLIYFQGNSAPDKSGLPSDRFSAERTGGSVSTLTIQRTQQEDSAVYLCASSFAGGMNTEAFFGQGTRLTVV.